The 5 T cell receptor beta chains listed next were all sequenced from one sample in a study of T cells in Graves' hyperthyroidism and ophthalmopathy. TCR beta CDR3 regions were amplified from RNA. The TCR CDR3 first-round RT-PCR relied on the HTBI primer set. In TCRdb, the multiplex PCR reads were re-called with MiXCR into one record per CDR3 protein. In the table there are 600,000 or so distinct CDR3 sequences, 15% to 20% of which are singletons. Sequenced sample: blood. These receptors originate from a woman aged 25 to 39 with Graves' hyperthyroidism.

This CDR3 is CASNKESSYNEQFF. As DNA, the CDR3 is TGTGCCAGTAATAAGGAGAGCTCCTACAATGAGCAGTTCTTC. The V gene is TRBV19, the J gene TRBJ2-1; D is undetermined. The germline V gene has CDR1 LNHDA and CDR2 SQIVND (reference sequence). This CDR3 region has 14 residues. Trimming left V 7 bases short and J 0 bases short, with 10 bases between.

The chain is built from TRBV5-1 and TRBJ1-3; D gene uncertain. The V end lost 0 bases, the J end lost 0 bases, and 7 bases lay between the germline ends. Germline-derived CDR1 and CDR2 are SGHRS and YFSETQ. The CDR3 runs to 15 residues. The DNA of the CDR3 is TGCGCCAGCAGCTTGGTCGCAGGCTCTGGAAACACCATATATTTT. Translated, it gives CASSLVAGSGNTIYF. Variable domain in full (rest from reference TRBV5-1 and TRBJ1-3): KAGVTQTPRYLIKTRGQQVTLSCSPISGHRSVSWYQQTPGQGLQFLFEYFSETQRNKGNFPGRFSGRQFSNSRSEMNVSTLELGDSALYLCASSLVAGSGNTIYFGEGSWLTVV.

On this clonotype: One base away lies a much larger clone, so this may be a sequencing read error. The chain links TRBV2 to TRBJ2-5; 8 nucleotides align to TRBD2. Trimming took 5 bases from V and 4 from J; bases not matched to a gene: 12. The CDR3 covers 16 residues. Germline V gives CDR1 SNHLY, CDR2 FYNNEI. The CDR3 loop is CASSSRGGRRGETQYF. CDR3 DNA: TGTGCCAGCAGTTCCCGAGGCGGGAGGAGGGGAGAGACCCAGTACTTC.

The chain has TRBV27 and TRBJ2-7, with D possibly called TRBD1 or TRBD2 (6 bases each). The CDR3 has 15 residues. Looked up from germline, CDR1 is MNHEY and CDR2 is SMNVEV (reference sequence). The germline V and J ends were trimmed by 4 bases and 0 bases, with 13 bases remaining between them. The CDR3 reads CASSWGAGSSYEQYF. The CDR3 nucleotides are TGTGCCAGCAGTTGGGGGGCGGGGAGCTCCTACGAGCAGTACTTC.

This rearrangement joins TRBV6-2 or TRBV6-3 to TRBJ2-7; D perhaps matches TRBD2 (5 bases). V lost 5 bases, J lost 6 bases, and 14 bases lay in between. This CDR3 has 13 residues. CDR1 MNHEY and CDR2 SVGEGT come from the germline V gene. CDR3 region: CASSRTDWGEQYF. The CDR3 nucleotides are TGTGCCAGCAGTAGGACTGATTGGGGCGAGCAGTACTTC.